This entry is about one TCR beta chain. The antigen remains unidentified. These data are taken from a study of T cell responses to AZD1222 COVID-19 vaccine. Study-level results: Following two doses of AZD1222, Spike-specific TCR breadth and depth rose. Distributed over spike, vaccine-associated CD4 TCRs predominated at 160-218 and 743-854. Regions left unmutated in variants are reportedly the target of nearly half of spike-specific TCRs.

Using immunoSEQ multiplex PCR, the repertoire was profiled, and TCRdb retains in-frame clones only, with some absent. This sample carries over 130,000 clones, approximately 92% of them seen once, and the ten largest clones take approximately 3.6%. The sample was peripheral blood, taken 28 days after the second AZD1222 dose. The receptor's source is an adult who received the AZD1222 COVID-19 vaccine.

CDR3 sequence: CASSLERYTEAFF. The CDR3 nucleotides read TGTGCCAGCAGCTTAGAGAGGTACACTGAAGCTTTCTTT. V usage is TRBV11-3 and J usage is TRBJ1-1; no firm D call. This CDR3 spans 13 amino acids. The V and J ends lost 0 bases and 3 bases respectively, with 5 bases between them. Germline V lookup: CDR1 SGHNT, CDR2 YENEEA.